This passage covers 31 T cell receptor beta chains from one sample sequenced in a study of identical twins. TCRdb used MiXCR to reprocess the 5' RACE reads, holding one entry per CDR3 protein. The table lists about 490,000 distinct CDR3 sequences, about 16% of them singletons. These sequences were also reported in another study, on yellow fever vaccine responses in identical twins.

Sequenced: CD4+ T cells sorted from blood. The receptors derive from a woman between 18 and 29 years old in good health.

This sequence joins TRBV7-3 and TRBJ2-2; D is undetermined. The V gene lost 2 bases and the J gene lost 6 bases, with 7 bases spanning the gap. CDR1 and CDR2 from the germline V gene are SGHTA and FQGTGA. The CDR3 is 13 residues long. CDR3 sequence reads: CASSLDPPGELFF. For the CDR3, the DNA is TGTGCCAGCAGCTTAGACCCCCCCGGGGAGCTGTTTTTT.

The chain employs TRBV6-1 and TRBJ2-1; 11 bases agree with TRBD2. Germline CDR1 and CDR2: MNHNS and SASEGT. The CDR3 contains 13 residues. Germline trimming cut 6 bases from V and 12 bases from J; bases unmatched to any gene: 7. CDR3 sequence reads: CASRVAGGPGQFF. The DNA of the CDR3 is TGTGCCAGCAGGGTAGCGGGAGGGCCGGGGCAGTTCTTC.

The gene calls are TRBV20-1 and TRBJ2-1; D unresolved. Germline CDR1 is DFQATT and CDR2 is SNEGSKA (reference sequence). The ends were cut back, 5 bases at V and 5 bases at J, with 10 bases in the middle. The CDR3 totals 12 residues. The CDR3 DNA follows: TGCAGTGCTTCCGGGCTTCACAATGAGCAGTTCTTC. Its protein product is CSASGLHNEQFF.

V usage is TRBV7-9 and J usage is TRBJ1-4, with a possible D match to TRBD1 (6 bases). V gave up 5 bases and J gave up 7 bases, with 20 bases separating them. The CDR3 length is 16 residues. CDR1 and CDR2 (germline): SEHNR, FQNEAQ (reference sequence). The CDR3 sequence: CASSQGQSMNGEKLFF. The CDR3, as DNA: TGTGCCAGCAGCCAAGGACAGTCTATGAACGGTGAAAAACTGTTTTTT.

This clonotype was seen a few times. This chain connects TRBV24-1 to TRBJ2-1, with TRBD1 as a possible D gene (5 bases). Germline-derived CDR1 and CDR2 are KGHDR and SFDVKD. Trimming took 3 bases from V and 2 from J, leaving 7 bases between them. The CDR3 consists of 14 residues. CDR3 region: CATSDKGAYNEQFF. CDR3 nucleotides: TGTGCCACCAGTGATAAAGGGGCCTACAATGAGCAGTTCTTC.

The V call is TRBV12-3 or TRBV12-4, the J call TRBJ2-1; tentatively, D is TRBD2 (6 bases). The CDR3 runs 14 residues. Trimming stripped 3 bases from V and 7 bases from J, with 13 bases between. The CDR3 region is CASSFRDWVNEQFF. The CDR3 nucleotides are TGTGCCAGCAGTTTTCGGGACTGGGTGAATGAGCAGTTCTTC.

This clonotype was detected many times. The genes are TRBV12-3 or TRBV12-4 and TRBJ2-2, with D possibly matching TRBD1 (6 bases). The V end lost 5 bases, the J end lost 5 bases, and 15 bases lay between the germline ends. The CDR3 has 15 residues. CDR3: CASSPRTVETGELFF. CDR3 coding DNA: TGTGCCAGCAGTCCACGGACAGTGGAGACCGGGGAGCTGTTTTTT.

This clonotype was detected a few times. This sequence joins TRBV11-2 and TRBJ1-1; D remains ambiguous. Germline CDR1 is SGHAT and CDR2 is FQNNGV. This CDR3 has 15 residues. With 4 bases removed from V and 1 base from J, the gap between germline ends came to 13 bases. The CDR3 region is CASSSWAGKNTEAFF. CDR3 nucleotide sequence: TGTGCCAGCAGCTCCTGGGCGGGTAAGAACACTGAAGCTTTCTTT.

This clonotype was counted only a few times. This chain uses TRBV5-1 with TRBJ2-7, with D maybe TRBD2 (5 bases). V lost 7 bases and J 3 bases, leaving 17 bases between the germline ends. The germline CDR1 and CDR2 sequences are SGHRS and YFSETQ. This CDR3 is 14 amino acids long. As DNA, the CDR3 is TGCGCCAGCTCCCCCTTGGACGGAGGCTACGAGCAGTACTTC. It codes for CASSPLDGGYEQYF. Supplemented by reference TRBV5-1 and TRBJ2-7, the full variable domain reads KAGVTQTPRYLIKTRGQQVTLSCSPISGHRSVSWYQQTPGQGLQFLFEYFSETQRNKGNFPGRFSGRQFSNSRSEMNVSTLELGDSALYLCASSPLDGGYEQYFGPGTRLTVT.

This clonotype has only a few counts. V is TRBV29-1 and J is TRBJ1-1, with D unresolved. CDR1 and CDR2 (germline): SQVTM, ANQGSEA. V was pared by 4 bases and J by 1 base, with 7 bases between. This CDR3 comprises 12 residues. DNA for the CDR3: TGCAGCGTTGTTCGTCAGAACACTGAAGCTTTCTTT. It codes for CSVVRQNTEAFF.

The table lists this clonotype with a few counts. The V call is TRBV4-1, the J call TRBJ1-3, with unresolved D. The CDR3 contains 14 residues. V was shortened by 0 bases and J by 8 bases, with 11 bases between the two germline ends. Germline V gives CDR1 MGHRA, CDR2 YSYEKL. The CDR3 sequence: CASSQDHGVYTIYF. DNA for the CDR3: TGCGCCAGCAGCCAAGACCACGGGGTTTACACCATATATTTT.

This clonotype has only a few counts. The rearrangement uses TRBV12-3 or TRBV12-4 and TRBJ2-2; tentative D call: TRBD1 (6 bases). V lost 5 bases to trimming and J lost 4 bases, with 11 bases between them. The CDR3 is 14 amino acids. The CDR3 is CASSRTESTGELFF. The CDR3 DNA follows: TGTGCCAGCAGTCGGACAGAGAGCACCGGGGAGCTGTTTTTT.

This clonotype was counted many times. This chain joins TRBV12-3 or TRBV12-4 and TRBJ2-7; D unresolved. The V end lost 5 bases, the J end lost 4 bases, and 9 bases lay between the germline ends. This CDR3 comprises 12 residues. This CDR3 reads CASSLMRYEQYF. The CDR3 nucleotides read TGTGCCAGCAGTCTGATGCGGTACGAGCAGTACTTC.

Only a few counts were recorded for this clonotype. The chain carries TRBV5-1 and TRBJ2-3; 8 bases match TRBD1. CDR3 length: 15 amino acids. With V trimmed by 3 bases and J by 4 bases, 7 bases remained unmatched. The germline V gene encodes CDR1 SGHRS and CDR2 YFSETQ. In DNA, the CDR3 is TGCGCCAGCAGCTCCGGACAGACAGGGGCAGATACGCAGTATTTT. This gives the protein CASSSGQTGADTQYF.

CDR3 sequence: CSARGDINEQYV. The DNA of the CDR3 is TGCAGTGCTAGGGGGGATATCAACGAGCAGTACGTC. V is TRBV20-1 and J is TRBJ2-7; perhaps D is TRBD1 or TRBD2 (5 bases each). The CDR3 sequence is 12 residues long. V gave up 3 bases and J gave up 5 bases, with 11 bases separating them. The germline CDR1 and CDR2 sequences are DFQATT and SNEGSKA (reference sequence).

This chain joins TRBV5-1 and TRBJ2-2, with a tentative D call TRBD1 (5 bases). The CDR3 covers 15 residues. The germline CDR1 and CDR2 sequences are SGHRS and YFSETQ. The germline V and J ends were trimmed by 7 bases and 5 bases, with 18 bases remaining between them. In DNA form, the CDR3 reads TGCGCCAGCTACCAGGGTGGCACGAGGACCGGGGAGCTGTTTTTT. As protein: CASYQGGTRTGELFF.

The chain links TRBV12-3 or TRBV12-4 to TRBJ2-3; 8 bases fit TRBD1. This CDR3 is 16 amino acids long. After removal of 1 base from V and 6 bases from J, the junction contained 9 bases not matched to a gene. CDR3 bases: TGTGCCAGCAGTTTAGGATGGCAGGGGGCGGGTGATACGCAGTATTTT. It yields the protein CASSLGWQGAGDTQYF.

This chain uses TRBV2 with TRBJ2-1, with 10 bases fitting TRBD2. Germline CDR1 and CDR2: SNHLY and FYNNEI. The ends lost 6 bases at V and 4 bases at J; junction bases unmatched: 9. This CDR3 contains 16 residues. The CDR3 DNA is TGTGCCAGCAGGGCTAAGCGGGAGGGCAGATACAATGAGCAGTTCTTC. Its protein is CASRAKREGRYNEQFF.

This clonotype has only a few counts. The CDR3 DNA follows: TGTGCCAGCAGCCCCCGGGCGCAGGTGGCCACTGAAGCTTTCTTT. This translates into CASSPRAQVATEAFF. The chain combines TRBV2 with TRBJ1-1; D not resolved. The ends were cut back, 6 bases at V and 4 bases at J, with 18 bases in the middle. The CDR3 is 15 residues long. Per germline, CDR1 SNHLY and CDR2 FYNNEI.

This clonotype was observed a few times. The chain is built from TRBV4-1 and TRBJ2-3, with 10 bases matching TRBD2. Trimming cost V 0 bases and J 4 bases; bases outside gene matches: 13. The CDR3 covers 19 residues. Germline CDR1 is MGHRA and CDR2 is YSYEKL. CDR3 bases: TGCGCCAGCAGCCAAGATCAAGGGTCCGGACTAGCGGTACCAGATACGCAGTATTTT. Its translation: CASSQDQGSGLAVPDTQYF.

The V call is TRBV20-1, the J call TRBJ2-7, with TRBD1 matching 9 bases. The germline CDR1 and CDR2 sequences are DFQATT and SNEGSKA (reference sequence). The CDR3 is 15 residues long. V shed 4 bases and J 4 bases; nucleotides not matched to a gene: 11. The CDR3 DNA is TGCAGTGCTACCACACCGGGACAGGGTAATTACGAGCAGTACTTC. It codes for CSATTPGQGNYEQYF.

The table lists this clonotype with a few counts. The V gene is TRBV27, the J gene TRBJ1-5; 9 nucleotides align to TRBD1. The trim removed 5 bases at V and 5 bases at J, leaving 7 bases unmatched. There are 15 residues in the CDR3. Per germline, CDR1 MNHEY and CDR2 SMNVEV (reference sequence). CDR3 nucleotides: TGTGCCAGCAGTCTTTCGGGACAGGGTTATCAGCCCCAGCATTTT. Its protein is CASSLSGQGYQPQHF.

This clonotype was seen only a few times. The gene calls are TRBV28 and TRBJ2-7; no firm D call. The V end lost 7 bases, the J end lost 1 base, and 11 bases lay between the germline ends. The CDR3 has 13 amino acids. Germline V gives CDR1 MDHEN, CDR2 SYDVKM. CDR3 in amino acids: CASMVAVSYEQYF. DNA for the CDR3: TGTGCCAGCATGGTTGCGGTATCCTACGAGCAGTACTTC.

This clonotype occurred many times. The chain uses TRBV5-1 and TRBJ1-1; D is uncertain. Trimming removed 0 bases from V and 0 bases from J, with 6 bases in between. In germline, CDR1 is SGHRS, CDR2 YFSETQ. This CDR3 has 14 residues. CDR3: CASSLDSVNTEAFF. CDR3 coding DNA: TGCGCCAGCAGCTTGGATTCGGTGAACACTGAAGCTTTCTTT.

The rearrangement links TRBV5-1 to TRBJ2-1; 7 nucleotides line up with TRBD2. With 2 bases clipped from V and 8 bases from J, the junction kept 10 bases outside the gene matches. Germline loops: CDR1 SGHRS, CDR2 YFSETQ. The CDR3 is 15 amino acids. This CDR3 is CASSFSTSRGDEQFF. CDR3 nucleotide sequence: TGCGCCAGCAGCTTTTCAACTAGCCGGGGGGATGAGCAGTTCTTC.

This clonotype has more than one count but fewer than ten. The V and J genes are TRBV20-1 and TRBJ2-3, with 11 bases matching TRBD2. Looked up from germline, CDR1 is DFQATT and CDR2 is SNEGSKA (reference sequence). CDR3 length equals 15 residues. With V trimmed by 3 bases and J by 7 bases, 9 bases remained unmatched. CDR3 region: CSASPIAGGLNTQYF. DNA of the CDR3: TGCAGTGCTAGTCCTATAGCGGGGGGGCTCAATACGCAGTATTTT.

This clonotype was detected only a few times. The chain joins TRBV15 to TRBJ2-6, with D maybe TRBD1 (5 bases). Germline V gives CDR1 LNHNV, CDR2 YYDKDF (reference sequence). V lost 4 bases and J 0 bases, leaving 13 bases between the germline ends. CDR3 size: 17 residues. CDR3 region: CATSKGHYASGANVLTF. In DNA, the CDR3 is TGTGCCACCAGCAAAGGACACTATGCCTCTGGGGCCAACGTCCTGACTTTC.

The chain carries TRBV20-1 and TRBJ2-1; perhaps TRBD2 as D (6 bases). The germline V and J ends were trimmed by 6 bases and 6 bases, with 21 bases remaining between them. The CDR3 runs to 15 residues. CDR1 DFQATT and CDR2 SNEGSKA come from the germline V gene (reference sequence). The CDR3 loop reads CSAPGLLYRVNEQFF. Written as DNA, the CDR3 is TGCAGTGCCCCGGGACTCCTCTATCGGGTCAATGAGCAGTTCTTC.

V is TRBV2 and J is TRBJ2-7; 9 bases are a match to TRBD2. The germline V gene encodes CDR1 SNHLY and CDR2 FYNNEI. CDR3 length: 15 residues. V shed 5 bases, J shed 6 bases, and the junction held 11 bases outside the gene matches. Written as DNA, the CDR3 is TGTGCCAGCAGTCCATGGTTGGCGGGAGGGGCCGAGCAGTACTTC. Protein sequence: CASSPWLAGGAEQYF.

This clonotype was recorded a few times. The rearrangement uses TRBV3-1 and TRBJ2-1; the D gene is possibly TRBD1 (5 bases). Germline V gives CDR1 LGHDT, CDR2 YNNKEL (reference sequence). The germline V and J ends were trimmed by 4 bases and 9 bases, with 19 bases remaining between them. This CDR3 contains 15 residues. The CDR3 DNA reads TGTGCCAGCAGCCTTGCGGACAACACGTGGAGTGAGCAGTTCTTC. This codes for CASSLADNTWSEQFF.

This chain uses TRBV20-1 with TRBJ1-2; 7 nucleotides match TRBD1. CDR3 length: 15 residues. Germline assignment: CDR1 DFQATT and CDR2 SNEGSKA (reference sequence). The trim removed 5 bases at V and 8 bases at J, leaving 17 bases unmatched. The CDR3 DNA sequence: TGCAGTGCTCGACGACCGGGACAGCCCCAGGGAGGCTACACCTTC. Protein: CSARRPGQPQGGYTF.